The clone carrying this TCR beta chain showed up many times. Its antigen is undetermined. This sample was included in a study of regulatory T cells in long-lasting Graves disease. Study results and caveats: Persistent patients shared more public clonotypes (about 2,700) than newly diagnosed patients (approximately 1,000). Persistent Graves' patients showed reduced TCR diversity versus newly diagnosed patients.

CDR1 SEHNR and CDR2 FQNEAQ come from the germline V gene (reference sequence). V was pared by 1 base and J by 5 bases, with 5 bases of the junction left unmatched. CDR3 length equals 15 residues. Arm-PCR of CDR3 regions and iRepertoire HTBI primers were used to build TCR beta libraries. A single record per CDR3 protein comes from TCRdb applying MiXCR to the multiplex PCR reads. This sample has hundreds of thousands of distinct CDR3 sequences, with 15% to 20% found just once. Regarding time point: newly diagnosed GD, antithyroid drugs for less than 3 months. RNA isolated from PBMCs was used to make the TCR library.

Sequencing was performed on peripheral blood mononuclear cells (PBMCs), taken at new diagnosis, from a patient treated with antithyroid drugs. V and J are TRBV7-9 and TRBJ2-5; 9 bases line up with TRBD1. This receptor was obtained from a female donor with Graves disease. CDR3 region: CASSLETGGEETQYF. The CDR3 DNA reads TGTGCCAGCAGCTTAGAAACAGGGGGCGAGGAGACCCAGTACTTC.